This T cell receptor (beta chain) was obtained from a study of blood T cell repertoires in COVID-19. Study summary: Spain, Italy and the United States supplied samples that represented acute and convalescent COVID-19. Sources were T cells, B-cell-depleted T cells, or PBMCs; the material itself was cDNA or gDNA.

A Seattle source enrolled patients during active infection and followed them longitudinally. As originally analysed: Reference gene primer amplification yielded estimated nucleated cell counts. Generated by immunoSEQ multiplex PCR, the TCRdb table keeps only in-frame clones and is missing some. V, J and clone size are those of that table, while D and trimming were read from the DNA. The sample lists 100,000 to 150,000 clones, roughly four fifths occurring once. This TCR came from a man aged 30-40 years with COVID-19, enrolled during active disease. The sample consisted of peripheral blood.

The CDR3 region has the DNA TGTGCCAGTAGTATTCGCGCAGGCAACTCCTACGAGCAGTACTTC. Protein sequence: CASSIRAGNSYEQYF. The chain combines TRBV19 with TRBJ2-7, with D unresolved. The germline gives CDR1 LNHDA, CDR2 SQIVND (reference sequence). V was shortened by 3 bases and J by 0 bases, with 12 bases between the two germline ends. The CDR3 length is 15 residues.